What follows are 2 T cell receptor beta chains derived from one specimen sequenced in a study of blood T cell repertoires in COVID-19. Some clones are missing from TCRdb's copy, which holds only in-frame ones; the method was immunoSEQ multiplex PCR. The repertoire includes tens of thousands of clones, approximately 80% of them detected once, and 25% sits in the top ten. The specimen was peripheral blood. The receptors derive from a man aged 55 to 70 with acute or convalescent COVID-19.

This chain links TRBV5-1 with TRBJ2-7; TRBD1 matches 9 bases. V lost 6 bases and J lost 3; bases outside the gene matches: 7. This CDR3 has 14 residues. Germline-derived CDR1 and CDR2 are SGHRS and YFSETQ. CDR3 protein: CASTRSDRGYEQYF. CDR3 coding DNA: TGCGCCAGCACCAGGTCGGACAGGGGCTACGAGCAGTACTTC.

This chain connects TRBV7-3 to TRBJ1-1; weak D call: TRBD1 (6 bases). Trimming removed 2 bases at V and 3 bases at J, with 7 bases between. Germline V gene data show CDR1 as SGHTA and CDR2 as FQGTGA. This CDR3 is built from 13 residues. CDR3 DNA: TGTGCCAGCAGCTTAGCAGGGGACACTGAAGCTTTCTTT. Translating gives CASSLAGDTEAFF.